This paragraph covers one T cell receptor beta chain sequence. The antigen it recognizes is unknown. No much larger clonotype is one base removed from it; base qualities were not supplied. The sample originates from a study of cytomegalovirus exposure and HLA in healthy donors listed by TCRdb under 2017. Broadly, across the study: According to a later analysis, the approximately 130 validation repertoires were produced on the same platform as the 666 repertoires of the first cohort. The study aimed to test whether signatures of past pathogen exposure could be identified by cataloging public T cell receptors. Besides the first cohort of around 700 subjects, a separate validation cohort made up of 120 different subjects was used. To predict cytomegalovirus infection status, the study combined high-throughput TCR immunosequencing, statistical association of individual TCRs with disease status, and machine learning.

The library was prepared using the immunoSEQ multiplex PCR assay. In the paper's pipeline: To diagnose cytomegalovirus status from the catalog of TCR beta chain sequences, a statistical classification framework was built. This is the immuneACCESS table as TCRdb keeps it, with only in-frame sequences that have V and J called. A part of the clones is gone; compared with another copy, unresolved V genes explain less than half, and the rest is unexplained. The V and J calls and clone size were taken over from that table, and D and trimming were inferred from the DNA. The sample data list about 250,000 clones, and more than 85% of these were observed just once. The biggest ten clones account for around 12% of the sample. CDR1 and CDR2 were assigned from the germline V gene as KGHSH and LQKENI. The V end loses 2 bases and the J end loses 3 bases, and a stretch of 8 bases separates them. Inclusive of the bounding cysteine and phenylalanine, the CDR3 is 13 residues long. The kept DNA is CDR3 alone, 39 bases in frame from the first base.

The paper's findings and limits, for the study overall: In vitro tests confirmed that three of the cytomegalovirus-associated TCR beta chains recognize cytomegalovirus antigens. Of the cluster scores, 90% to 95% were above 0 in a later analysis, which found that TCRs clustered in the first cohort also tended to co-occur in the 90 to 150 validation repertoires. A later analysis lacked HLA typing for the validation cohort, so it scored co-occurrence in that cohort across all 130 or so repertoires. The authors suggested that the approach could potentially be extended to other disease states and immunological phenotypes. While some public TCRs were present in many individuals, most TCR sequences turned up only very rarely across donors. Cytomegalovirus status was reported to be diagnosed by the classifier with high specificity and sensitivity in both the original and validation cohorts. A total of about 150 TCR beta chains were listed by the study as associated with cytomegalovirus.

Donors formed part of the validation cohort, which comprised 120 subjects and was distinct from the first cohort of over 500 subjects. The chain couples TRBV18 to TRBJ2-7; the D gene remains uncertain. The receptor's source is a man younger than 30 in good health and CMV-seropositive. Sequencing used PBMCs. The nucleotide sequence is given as TGTGCCAGCTCACCAACGTCCGACTACGAGCAGTACTTC. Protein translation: CASSPTSDYEQYF. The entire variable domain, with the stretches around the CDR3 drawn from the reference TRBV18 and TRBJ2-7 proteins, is NAGVMQNPRHLVRRRGQEARLRCSPMKGHSHVYWYRQLPEEGLKFMVYLQKENIIDESGMPKERFSAEFPKEGPSILRIQQVVRGDSAAYFCASSPTSDYEQYFGPGTRLTVT.